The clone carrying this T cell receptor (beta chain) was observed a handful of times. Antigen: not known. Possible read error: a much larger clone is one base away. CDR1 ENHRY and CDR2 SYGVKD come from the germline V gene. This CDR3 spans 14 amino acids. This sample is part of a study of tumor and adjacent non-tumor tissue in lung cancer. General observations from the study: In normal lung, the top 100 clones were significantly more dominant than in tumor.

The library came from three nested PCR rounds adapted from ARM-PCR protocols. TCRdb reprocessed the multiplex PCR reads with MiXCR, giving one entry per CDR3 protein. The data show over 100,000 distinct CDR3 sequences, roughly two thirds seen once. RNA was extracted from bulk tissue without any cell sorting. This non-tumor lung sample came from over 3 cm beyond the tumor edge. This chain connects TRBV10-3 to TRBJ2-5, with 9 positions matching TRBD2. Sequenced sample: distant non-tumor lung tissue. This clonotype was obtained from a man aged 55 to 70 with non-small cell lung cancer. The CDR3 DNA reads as TGTGCCATCAGTGGAGCTAGCGGGGTTGAGATCCAGTACTTC. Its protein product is CAISGASGVEIQYF.